This T cell receptor beta chain appears in the sequencing data of a study of vaccination effects on CD4 cells after COVID-19. TCRdb's copy holds only in-frame clones and misses some; the assay was immunoSEQ multiplex PCR. The sample lists about 66,000 clones, around 69% occurring once. An approximately 10-day culture period preceded the isolation of CD4+ T cells. Participants were given two doses of BNT162b2 or mRNA-1273 vaccine. CDR3 length: 16 residues. Trimming shortened V by 6 bases and J by 0 bases, and 15 bases separated the two germline ends. CDR1 MNHNY and CDR2 SVGAGI come from the germline V gene (reference sequence). Concerning this clone: Its target is not known.

The origin of this receptor is a human donor who received a COVID-19 vaccine. Here the sequenced sample was CD4+ T cells from PBMCs cultured without peptide, taken after COVID-19 vaccination. The V call is TRBV6-6, the J call TRBJ1-5, with D uncertain. CDR3: CASSPPAIYSNQPQHF. The CDR3, as DNA: TGTGCCAGCAGCCCCCCGGCCATTTATAGCAATCAGCCCCAGCATTTT.